The 8 T cell receptor beta chains below were found in one sample sequenced in a study of T cells in Graves' hyperthyroidism and ophthalmopathy. TCR beta CDR3 region amplification was performed from RNA transcripts. The primer set for the first-round RT-PCR of the TCR CDR3 was HTBI. TCRdb fed the multiplex PCR reads into MiXCR, producing one record per CDR3 protein. Found here are hundreds of thousands of distinct CDR3 sequences, less than 30% of them singletons; the top ten hold about a quarter. Sequencing was carried out using blood. The receptors stem from a man aged 40-55 years with Graves' hyperthyroidism that later progressed to Graves' ophthalmopathy.

This clonotype was picked up many times. The chain employs TRBV20-1 and TRBJ1-5; no definite D call. The CDR3 spans 13 residues. Germline values: CDR1 DFQATT, CDR2 SNEGSKA (reference sequence). V was trimmed by 7 bases and J by 2 bases, leaving 12 bases between them. Written as DNA, the CDR3 is TGCAGTGGGAGCTCCCTAGGCAATCAGCCCCAGCATTTT. Its protein product is CSGSSLGNQPQHF.

V gene TRBV7-2 combines with J gene TRBJ1-2; TRBD1 matches 11 bases. The CDR3 has 15 residues. V dropped 5 bases and J dropped 8; count of bases not matched to a gene: 10. Germline CDR1 reads SGHTA; CDR2 reads FQGNSA. As DNA, the CDR3 is TGTGCCAGCAGCATAGGGGGACAGGGGGATTACGGCTACACCTTC. It encodes CASSIGGQGDYGYTF.

This clonotype was observed at least ten times. This chain links TRBV7-6 with TRBJ1-1, with 7 bases matching TRBD1. V gave up 5 bases and J gave up 3 bases; unmatched junction bases: 3. The CDR3 is made up of 13 amino acids. Germline V gives CDR1 SGHVS, CDR2 FNYEAQ. CDR3 nucleotide sequence: TGTGCCAGCAGCCGCGACAGGGACACTGAAGCTTTCTTT. This codes for CASSRDRDTEAFF.

This clonotype has ten or more counts. The gene calls are TRBV6-5 and TRBJ1-1; tentatively, D is TRBD1 (5 bases). Germline-derived CDR1 and CDR2 are MNHEY and SVGAGI. This CDR3 spans 14 amino acids. Trimming pared 7 bases from V and 1 base from J, leaving 13 bases between. CDR3 sequence: CASTLDGQNTEAFF. The CDR3 DNA reads TGTGCCAGCACCTTGGACGGACAGAACACTGAAGCTTTCTTT.

This clonotype has ten or more counts. A single base separates this from a much larger clone, so it may be a read error. The chain couples TRBV29-1 to TRBJ2-5; perhaps TRBD1 as D (6 bases). Germline CDR1 is SQVTM and CDR2 is ANQGSEA. The CDR3 runs to 12 residues. CDR3 loop: CSVDRGQGTQYF. The CDR3 nucleotides read TGCAGCGTTGACAGGGGCCAAGGGACCCAGTACTTC.

This chain links TRBV28 with TRBJ1-2; no clear D. The CDR3 covers 15 residues. V lost 4 bases, J lost 1 base, and 13 bases lay in between. The V gene's germline CDR1 is MDHEN and CDR2 SYDVKM. The CDR3 sequence: CASSYGHGVNYGYTF. The CDR3 coding sequence is TGTGCCAGCAGTTATGGTCACGGAGTTAACTATGGCTACACCTTC.

This clonotype was recorded many times. V usage is TRBV27 and J usage is TRBJ1-5; 9 nucleotides line up with TRBD1. Germline CDR1 is MNHEY and CDR2 is SMNVEV (reference sequence). V gave up 5 bases and J gave up 5 bases; unmatched junction bases: 7. The CDR3 contains 15 residues. The CDR3 nucleotides read TGTGCCAGCAGTCCGGACAGGGGATGGGATCAGCCCCAGCATTTT. This translates into CASSPDRGWDQPQHF.

This clonotype was detected a few times. V usage is TRBV10-2 and J usage is TRBJ2-4; no reliable D call. CDR3 length: 13 residues. CDR1 is WSHSY and CDR2 is SAAADI in the germline V gene. Trimming removed 6 bases at V and 8 bases at J, with 14 bases between. CDR3 protein: CASRSLGLDIQYF. The CDR3 DNA reads TGCGCCAGCAGGAGCCTGGGTCTTGACATTCAGTACTTC.